This TCR beta chain is from a study of CD4 T cells in relation to SARS-CoV-2 and coronaviruses. TCRdb's copy holds only in-frame clones and misses some; the assay was immunoSEQ multiplex PCR. The repertoire holds approximately 40,000 clones, with around 80% as singletons. As concerns this clone: Its specificity is not known.

The sample consisted of memory CD4+ T cells from PBMCs, cultured in vitro. The receptor comes from an adult with COVID-19.

CDR3 sequence reads: CASTQFGRQTAEQFF. The CDR3 nucleotides are TGTGCCAGCACCCAATTCGGGAGACAGACCGCTGAGCAGTTCTTC. The chain carries TRBV7-2 and TRBJ2-1, with TRBD2 as a possible D gene (6 bases). The germline V gene encodes CDR1 SGHTA and CDR2 FQGNSA. The CDR3 loop spans 15 amino acids. The V end was cut by 7 bases, the J end by 9 bases, with 22 bases between.